The present entry profiles one T cell receptor (beta chain) with its context. The CDR3 spans 15 residues. CDR1 is SGHAT, CDR2 FQNNGV, per germline. The ends were cut back, 8 bases at V and 8 bases at J, with 21 bases in the middle. The sample comes from a study of T cell responses to AZD1222 COVID-19 vaccine. TCRdb keeps only in-frame clones here, not all; method: immunoSEQ multiplex PCR. The sample has tens of thousands of clones, 85% to 90% seen once. Pooling of second doses given at about 4 or about 12 weeks was done. The origin of this receptor is an adult who received the AZD1222 COVID-19 vaccine. This sequence joins TRBV11-2 and TRBJ1-4, with TRBD1 as a possible D gene (6 bases). This specimen was peripheral blood, taken 28 days after the second AZD1222 dose. The CDR3 DNA sequence: TGTGCCAGCCGCCGGTTACAGGGAACGGGCGAAAAACTGTTTTTT. Amino acids: CASRRLQGTGEKLFF.